This T cell receptor (beta chain) was obtained from a study of OX40 agonist ivuxolimab in advanced cancers. Prior autoimmune disease or systemic immunosuppression barred patients. Note on this clone: Its antigen is unidentified.

Study-level points and caveats: Relative to CD4+ cells, CD8+ T cells on average had more expanded clones.

Some clones are missing from TCRdb's copy, which holds only in-frame ones; the method was immunoSEQ multiplex PCR. Of tens of thousands of clones in the sample, about 81% were seen once. Per germline, CDR1 MNHEY and CDR2 SMNVEV (reference sequence). This CDR3 is 13 amino acids long. The clonotype originates from an adult with an advanced solid tumor such as melanoma, head and neck, liver or kidney cancer. Here the sequenced sample was CD4+ or CD8+ T cells sorted from blood, taken in a trial of the OX40 agonist ivuxolimab. This sequence joins TRBV27 and TRBJ1-5, with D perhaps TRBD1 (6 bases). As DNA, the CDR3 is TGTGCGCCTGGCAGGGGAGGAAATCAGCCCCAGCATTTT. Translated: CAPGRGGNQPQHF.